These 24 T cell receptor beta chains were sequenced from one sample in a study of blood T cell repertoires in COVID-19. Method: immunoSEQ multiplex PCR; TCRdb's copy keeps in-frame clones and lacks some. The sample consists of over 150,000 clones, around 83% of them appearing once. Specimen: peripheral blood. The source of these receptors is a human donor in a cohort sampled during active COVID-19.

The sample holds one count of this clone. The chain links TRBV19 to TRBJ1-2; the D gene is possibly TRBD1 (6 bases). The CDR3 runs 13 residues. Germline CDR1 is LNHDA and CDR2 is SQIVND (reference sequence). V gave up 1 base and J gave up 4 bases, with 7 bases separating them. CDR3 bases: TGTGCCAGTAGTATAGGGACAGTCTATGGCTACACCTTC. Residues: CASSIGTVYGYTF.

Comment on this clone: The sample contains more than one DNA sequence encoding this CDR3. The gene calls are TRBV20-1 and TRBJ2-7; TRBD2 agrees at 9 bases. CDR1 is DFQATT, CDR2 SNEGSKA, per germline (reference sequence). CDR3 size: 13 residues. Trimming cost V 3 bases and J 0 bases; bases outside gene matches: 0. The CDR3 DNA reads TGCAGTGCTAGTAGCGGGAGCTCCTACGAGCAGTACTTC. Translated, it gives CSASSGSSYEQYF.

This chain uses TRBV7-9 with TRBJ2-5, with 8 positions matching TRBD2. The CDR3 extends over 15 amino acids. V lost 5 bases and J lost 3; bases outside the gene matches: 8. Germline assignment: CDR1 SEHNR and CDR2 FQNEAQ (reference sequence). The DNA of the CDR3 is TGTGCCAGCAGCCCGGGGGGGGCAGGGAAAGAGACCCAGTACTTC. Its protein is CASSPGGAGKETQYF.

This clone showed up just once. The gene calls are TRBV5-1 and TRBJ2-3; 7 bases agree with TRBD2. The germline CDR1 and CDR2 sequences are SGHRS and YFSETQ. CDR3 size: 14 residues. V lost 4 bases to trimming and J lost 4 bases; unmatched junction nucleotides: 6. The CDR3 sequence: CASSPGLVSDTQYF. CDR3 nucleotides: TGCGCCAGCAGCCCCGGACTAGTGTCAGATACGCAGTATTTT.

This chain uses TRBV5-6 with TRBJ2-7; no firm D call. V was cut by 3 bases and J by 2 bases, with 3 bases left in between. The CDR3 loop spans 11 amino acids. Germline V gene sequence: CDR1 SGHDT, CDR2 YYEEEE. The CDR3 protein is CASSYTYEQYF. The DNA for the CDR3 is TGTGCCAGCAGCTACACCTACGAGCAGTACTTC. Combining the CDR3 with reference TRBV5-6 and TRBJ2-7 gives the whole variable domain DAGVTQSPTHLIKTRGQQVTLRCSPKSGHDTVSWYQQALGQGPQFIFQYYEEEERQRGNFPDRFSGHQFPNYSSELNVNALLLGDSALYLCASSYTYEQYFGPGTRLTVT.

Comment on this clone: The same CDR3 also results from other DNA sequences found in this sample. The V and J genes are TRBV27 and TRBJ2-7; 11 bases map to TRBD1. The J segment lost 3 bases and the V segment lost 4 bases, leaving 2 bases of the junction unmatched. This CDR3 is built from 14 residues. Germline V gives CDR1 MNHEY, CDR2 SMNVEV (reference sequence). CDR3 coding DNA: TGTGCCAGCAGTTCTGGGACAGGGGGCTACGAGCAGTACTTC. Protein sequence: CASSSGTGGYEQYF.

The chain employs TRBV7-2 and TRBJ2-3; 14 bases line up with TRBD2. Germline V gene sequence: CDR1 SGHTA, CDR2 FQGNSA. There are 16 residues in the CDR3. V lost 2 bases, J lost 4 bases, and 2 bases stayed unmatched. CDR3 DNA sequence: TGTGCCAGCAGCTTAATGGGACTAGCGGGAGCAGATACGCAGTATTTT. Translation gives CASSLMGLAGADTQYF.

In this sample, this clone turned up once. The V call is TRBV7-9, the J call TRBJ2-2; tentatively, D is TRBD1 (6 bases). The ends were cut back, 5 bases at V and 3 bases at J, with 13 bases in the middle. The CDR3 covers 15 residues. Germline values: CDR1 SEHNR, CDR2 FQNEAQ (reference sequence). The CDR3 coding sequence is TGTGCCAGCAGCCCCCAGGGGATACACACCGGGGAGCTGTTTTTT. It specifies CASSPQGIHTGELFF. The full variable domain, rest sourced from reference TRBV7-9 and TRBJ2-2, is DTGVSQNPRHKITKRGQNVTFRCDPISEHNRLYWYRQTLGQGPEFLTYFQNEAQLEKSRLLSDRFSAERPKGSFSTLEIQRTEQGDSAMYLCASSPQGIHTGELFFGEGSRLTVL.

The V and J genes are TRBV3-1 (or the pseudogene TRBV3-2) and TRBJ2-2, with 8 positions matching TRBD1. The germline gives CDR1 LGHDT, CDR2 YNNKEL (reference sequence). This CDR3 has 15 residues. V lost 4 bases to trimming and J lost 6 bases; unmatched junction nucleotides: 7. The CDR3 DNA follows: TGTGCCAGCAGCCGACCGGACAGGGCAGCCGGGGAGCTGTTTTTT. Translating gives CASSRPDRAAGELFF.

The chain has TRBV7-2 and TRBJ1-1; D might be TRBD1 (5 bases). The V and J ends lost 5 bases and 1 base respectively, with 11 bases between them. Germline CDR1 and CDR2: SGHTA and FQGNSA. CDR3 length equals 14 residues. CDR3 DNA sequence: TGTGCCAGCAGCCCCCGGAGGGGGAACACTGAAGCTTTCTTT. Translation gives CASSPRRGNTEAFF.

V and J are TRBV7-9 and TRBJ2-5, with 7 bases matching TRBD1. V lost 8 bases and J lost 5; bases outside the gene matches: 14. Germline V CDR1 and CDR2: SEHNR, FQNEAQ (reference sequence). CDR3 length equals 15 residues. The chain's CDR3 is CASLQTGSVSETQYF. The DNA of the CDR3 is TGTGCCAGCCTCCAGACAGGGAGTGTTTCGGAGACCCAGTACTTC.

V is TRBV5-6 and J is TRBJ1-1, with TRBD1 as a possible D gene (5 bases). The CDR3 loop spans 14 amino acids. Germline V gene data show CDR1 as SGHDT and CDR2 as YYEEEE. Trimming removed 2 bases from V and 4 bases from J, with 12 bases in between. The CDR3 loop reads CASSFGGESTEAFF. The DNA for the CDR3 is TGTGCCAGCAGCTTCGGAGGGGAGTCCACTGAAGCTTTCTTT.

The rearrangement uses TRBV5-1 and TRBJ2-5, with a weak D call TRBD2 (5 bases). The CDR3 contains 15 residues. Germline CDR1 SGHRS, CDR2 YFSETQ. V was clipped by 0 bases and J by 3 bases, with 12 bases between them. The CDR3 spells CASSLVPGSEETQYF. The DNA for the CDR3 is TGCGCCAGCAGCTTGGTCCCGGGGTCGGAAGAGACCCAGTACTTC.

J is TRBJ2-7 and V is TRBV5-1; TRBD2 is a possible D gene (7 bases). Germline V gives CDR1 SGHRS, CDR2 YFSETQ. There are 14 residues in the CDR3. Trimming took off 4 bases at V and 3 bases at J, with 14 bases between the two ends. CDR3 protein: CASSLGGGVYEQYF. Written as DNA, the CDR3 is TGCGCCAGCAGCCTGGGCGGGGGCGTCTACGAGCAGTACTTC.

The gene calls are TRBV6-4 and TRBJ2-2, with D perhaps TRBD1 (5 bases). The germline CDR1 and CDR2 sequences are MRHNA and SNTAGT. V was pared by 1 base and J by 7 bases, with 7 bases between. This CDR3 has 13 residues. The CDR3 spells CASSDWGSGELFF. The DNA for the CDR3 is TGTGCCAGCAGTGACTGGGGCAGCGGGGAGCTGTTTTTT.

The V and J genes are TRBV5-6 and TRBJ2-1, with 8 bases fitting TRBD2. CDR1 is SGHDT, CDR2 YYEEEE, per germline. This CDR3 region has 15 residues. V trimming: 2 bases; J trimming: 8 bases; junction bases outside the gene matches: 9. CDR3 loop: CASSFPYGRAHEQFF. DNA of the CDR3: TGTGCCAGCAGCTTTCCTTACGGGAGGGCCCATGAGCAGTTCTTC.

Only a few counts were recorded for this clone. The chain combines TRBV21-1 with TRBJ2-1; TRBD1 was called by the table and not checked on the DNA. TRBV21-1 is tagged as a pseudogene. The CDR3 length is 18 residues. CDR3 loop: CASTSKRTALSSYNEQFF. The CDR3 nucleotides read TGTGCCAGCACCAGTAAGCGGACAGCCCTAAGCTCCTACAATGAGCAGTTCTTC.

The chain links TRBV10-1 to TRBJ2-5, with 7 bases aligning to TRBD2. The V gene end was trimmed by 6 bases and the J gene end by 1 base; junction bases not matched to a gene: 11. The CDR3 is 16 residues long. Germline CDR1 is WNHNN and CDR2 is SYGVQD (reference sequence). The DNA of the CDR3 is TGCGCCAGCAGCGGGGGTGGTAGCGGGTCCCAAGAGACCCAGTACTTC. This translates into CASSGGGSGSQETQYF.

The chain uses TRBV5-1 and TRBJ2-7; TRBD1 aligns across 7 bases. CDR1 and CDR2 from the germline V gene are SGHRS and YFSETQ. The ends lost 1 base at V and 6 bases at J; junction bases unmatched: 13. This CDR3 contains 16 residues. In nucleotides, the CDR3 is TGCGCCAGCAGCTTGAGACAAAGGGACAGTAGAAGCGAGCAGTACTTC. Its translation: CASSLRQRDSRSEQYF.

V gene TRBV21-1 combines with J gene TRBJ2-7; TRBD2 reflects the table's D call only, with no check against the DNA. TRBV21-1 is flagged as a pseudogene. This CDR3 contains 20 residues. For the CDR3, the DNA is TGTGCCAGCAGCAATGTGGTCGTCGCAGGGGCCGGGACTAGCTCCTACGAGCAGTACTTC. Translation: CASSNVVVAGAGTSSYEQYF.

This clone was seen once. The chain uses TRBV3-1 (or the pseudogene TRBV3-2) and TRBJ1-1; TRBD1 is a possible D gene (6 bases). CDR3 length: 15 amino acids. Germline V CDR1 and CDR2: LGHDT, YNNKEL (reference sequence). Trimming pared 4 bases from V and 5 bases from J, leaving 17 bases between. The CDR3 coding sequence is TGTGCCAGCAGCCCAGGGGTTACAAAGGGGACTGAAGCTTTCTTT. Translated: CASSPGVTKGTEAFF.

This clone was seen once. The chain combines TRBV12-3 or TRBV12-4 with TRBJ2-5, with D possibly being TRBD1 (6 bases). This CDR3 comprises 13 residues. Trimming removed 3 bases from V and 6 bases from J, with 11 bases in between. The CDR3 coding sequence is TGTGCCAGCAGTTTTAGGGGGTGGAAGACCCAGTACTTC. Residues: CASSFRGWKTQYF.

V gene TRBV3-1 (or the pseudogene TRBV3-2) combines with J gene TRBJ1-6; D is uncertain. Germline lookup yields CDR1 LGHDT and CDR2 YNNKEL (reference sequence). This CDR3 is built from 12 residues. Between the trimmed V and J ends, which lost 6 bases and 7 bases, there was a span of 7 bases. Here the CDR3 reads CASSEVNSPLHF. The CDR3 DNA is TGTGCCAGCAGTGAGGTGAATTCACCCCTCCACTTT.

The chain employs TRBV28 and TRBJ2-3, with 14 bases that match TRBD2. The CDR3 totals 22 residues. Germline V lookup: CDR1 MDHEN, CDR2 SYDVKM. V lost 6 bases, J lost 0 bases, and 20 bases stayed unmatched. The CDR3 reads CASSPARLAGGMPKTSTDTQYF. In nucleotides, the CDR3 is TGTGCCAGCAGCCCAGCCCGACTAGCGGGAGGGATGCCCAAGACTAGCACAGATACGCAGTATTTT.